The next 4 T cell receptor beta chains were all read from a single sample in a study of blood T cell repertoires in COVID-19. Assay: immunoSEQ multiplex PCR; the TCRdb copy retains only in-frame clones and omits some. The table has more than 300,000 clones, about 90% seen once; the top ten hold 7.3%. Sequences were obtained from peripheral blood. Source of these receptors: a woman aged 70-85 years with COVID-19, enrolled during active disease.

The chain carries TRBV7-8 and TRBJ1-1; TRBD1 matches at 7 bases. Unmatched junction bases numbered 1, after V lost 0 bases and J lost 0 bases. CDR3 length equals 15 residues. CDR1 and CDR2 from the germline V gene are SGHVS and FQNEAQ. Here the CDR3 reads CASSLAGGVNTEAFF. CDR3 bases: TGTGCCAGCAGCTTAGCAGGGGGCGTGAACACTGAAGCTTTCTTT. The full variable domain, completed using reference TRBV7-8 and TRBJ1-1, is GAGVSQSPRYKVAKRGQDVALRCDPISGHVSLFWYQQALGQGPEFLTYFQNEAQLDKSGLPSDRFFAERPEGSVSTLKIQRTQQEDSAVYLCASSLAGGVNTEAFFGQGTRLTVV.

The rearrangement joins TRBV5-4 to TRBJ1-6; D possibly corresponds to TRBD1 (6 bases). This CDR3 has 14 amino acids. Trimming stripped 7 bases from V and 8 bases from J, with 16 bases between. CDR1 is SGHNT, CDR2 YYREEE, per germline (reference sequence). The CDR3, as DNA: TGTGCCAGCTCGAAGAGACAGGACGATTCACCCCTCCACTTT. This sequence encodes CASSKRQDDSPLHF.

Details on this clone: At one end, the junction sequence differs from germline, possibly due to a read error. The rearrangement links TRBV24-1 to TRBJ1-5, with TRBD1 matching 7 bases. This CDR3 region has 15 residues. Germline CDR1 reads KGHDR; CDR2 reads SFDVKD. The CDR3 sequence is CATRDREGFNQPQHF. CDR3 DNA sequence: TGTGCCACCCGTGACAGGGAGGGTTTCAATCAGCCCCAGCATTTT.

This chain joins TRBV18 and TRBJ2-5, with D tentatively TRBD1 (6 bases). The V gene lost 6 bases and the J gene lost 5 bases, with 19 bases spanning the gap. The CDR3 is made up of 15 amino acids. Germline values: CDR1 KGHSH, CDR2 LQKENI. The CDR3 sequence: CASSPPGGRYETQYF. Here the CDR3 DNA reads TGTGCCAGCTCTCCGCCTGGGGGCCGGTATGAGACCCAGTACTTC.